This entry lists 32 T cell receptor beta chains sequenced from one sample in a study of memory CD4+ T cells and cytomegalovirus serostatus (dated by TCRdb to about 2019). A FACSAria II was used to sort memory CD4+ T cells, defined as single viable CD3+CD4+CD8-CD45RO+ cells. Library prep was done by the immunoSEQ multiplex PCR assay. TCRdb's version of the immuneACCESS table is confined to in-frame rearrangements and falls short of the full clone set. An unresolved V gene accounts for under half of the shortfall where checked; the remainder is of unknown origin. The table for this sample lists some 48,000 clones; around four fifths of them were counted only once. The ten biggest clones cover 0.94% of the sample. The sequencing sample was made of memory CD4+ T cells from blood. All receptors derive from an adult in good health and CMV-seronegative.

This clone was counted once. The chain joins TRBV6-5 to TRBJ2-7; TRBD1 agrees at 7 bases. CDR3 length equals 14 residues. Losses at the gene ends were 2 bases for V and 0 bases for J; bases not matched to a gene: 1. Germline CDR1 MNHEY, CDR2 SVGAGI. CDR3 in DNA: TGTGCCAGCAGTTACGACAGGGACTCCTACGAGCAGTACTTC. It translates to CASSYDRDSYEQYF.

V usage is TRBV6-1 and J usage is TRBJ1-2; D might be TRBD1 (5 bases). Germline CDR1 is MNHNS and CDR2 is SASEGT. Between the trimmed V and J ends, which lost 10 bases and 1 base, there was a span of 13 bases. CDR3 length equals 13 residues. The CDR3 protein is CATLTDNNYGYTF. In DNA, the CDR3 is TGTGCCACCCTGACAGACAATAACTATGGCTACACCTTC.

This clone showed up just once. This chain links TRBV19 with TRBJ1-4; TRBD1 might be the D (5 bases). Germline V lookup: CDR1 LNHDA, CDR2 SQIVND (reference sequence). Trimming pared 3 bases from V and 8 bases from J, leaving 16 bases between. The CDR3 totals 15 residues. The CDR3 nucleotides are TGTGCCAGTAGTATTCAGGGAGGGGTTCAGGAAAAACTGTTTTTT. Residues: CASSIQGGVQEKLFF. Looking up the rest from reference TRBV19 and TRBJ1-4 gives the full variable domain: DGGITQSPKYLFRKEGQNVTLSCEQNLNHDAMYWYRQDPGQGLRLIYYSQIVNDFQKGDIAEGYSVSREKKESFPLTVTSAQKNPTAFYLCASSIQGGVQEKLFFGSGTQLSVL.

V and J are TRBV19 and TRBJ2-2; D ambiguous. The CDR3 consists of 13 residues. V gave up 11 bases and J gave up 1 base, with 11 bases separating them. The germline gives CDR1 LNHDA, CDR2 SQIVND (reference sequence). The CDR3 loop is CAAKVQNTGELFF. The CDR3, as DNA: TGTGCCGCTAAGGTCCAGAACACCGGGGAGCTGTTTTTT.

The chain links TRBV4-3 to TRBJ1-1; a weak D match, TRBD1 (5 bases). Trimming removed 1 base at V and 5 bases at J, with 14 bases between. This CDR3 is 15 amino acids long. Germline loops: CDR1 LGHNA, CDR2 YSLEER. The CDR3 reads CASSQVDRRTTEAFF. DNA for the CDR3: TGCGCCAGCAGCCAAGTAGACAGACGAACGACTGAAGCTTTCTTT.

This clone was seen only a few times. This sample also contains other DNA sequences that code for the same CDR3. As DNA, the CDR3 is TGCAGCGTTGAACGGGGCTATGGCTACACCTTC. Translation: CSVERGYGYTF. The chain has TRBV29-1 and TRBJ1-2; D ambiguous. Germline CDR1 and CDR2: SQVTM and ANQGSEA. The ends were cut back, 2 bases at V and 4 bases at J, with 5 bases in the middle. The CDR3 sequence is 11 residues long.

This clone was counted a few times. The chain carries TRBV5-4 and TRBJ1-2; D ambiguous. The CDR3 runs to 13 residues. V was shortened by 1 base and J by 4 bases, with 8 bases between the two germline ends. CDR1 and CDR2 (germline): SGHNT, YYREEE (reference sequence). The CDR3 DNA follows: TGTGCCAGCAGCTTGAGTGCTTTCTATGGCTACACCTTC. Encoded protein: CASSLSAFYGYTF.

CDR3 bases: TGTGCCAGCAGGGCCCCCGGCGGGGGGGCAGATACGCAGTATTTT. It yields the protein CASRAPGGGADTQYF. The chain carries TRBV6-1 and TRBJ2-3, with TRBD2 identical over 9 bases. The V segment lost 6 bases and the J segment 4 bases; nucleotides outside the gene matches: 8. The CDR3 has 15 amino acids. The germline V gene has CDR1 MNHNS and CDR2 SASEGT.

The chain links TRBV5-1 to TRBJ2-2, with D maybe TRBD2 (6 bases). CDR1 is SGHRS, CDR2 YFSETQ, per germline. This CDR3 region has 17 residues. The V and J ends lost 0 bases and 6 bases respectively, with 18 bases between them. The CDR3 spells CASSLAVGSGSPGELFF. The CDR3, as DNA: TGCGCCAGCAGCTTGGCCGTGGGTTCCGGGAGTCCCGGGGAGCTGTTTTTT.

The CDR3 DNA is TGTGCCAGCAGCTCAGGGGGCGGCTATGGCTACACCTTC. Residues: CASSSGGGYGYTF. The chain has TRBV7-2 and TRBJ1-2; 8 bases line up with TRBD1. J gave up 4 bases and V 4 bases, and 2 bases lay outside the gene matches. CDR1 is SGHTA and CDR2 is FQGNSA in the germline V gene. This CDR3 spans 13 amino acids.

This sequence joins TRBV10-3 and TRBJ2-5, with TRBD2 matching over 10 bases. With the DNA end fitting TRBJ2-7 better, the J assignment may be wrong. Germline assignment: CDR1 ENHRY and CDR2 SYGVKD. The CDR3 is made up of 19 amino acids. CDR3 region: CAISEMRLAGIVSSYEQYF. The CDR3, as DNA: TGTGCCATCAGTGAGATGCGACTAGCGGGTATAGTAAGCTCCTACGAGCAGTACTTC.

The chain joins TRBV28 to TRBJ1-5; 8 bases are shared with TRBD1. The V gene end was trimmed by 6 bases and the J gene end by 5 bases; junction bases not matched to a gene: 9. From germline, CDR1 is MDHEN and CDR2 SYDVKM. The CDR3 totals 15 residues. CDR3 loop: CASRLTGDPYQPQHF. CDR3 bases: TGTGCCAGCAGATTGACAGGGGATCCATATCAGCCCCAGCATTTT.

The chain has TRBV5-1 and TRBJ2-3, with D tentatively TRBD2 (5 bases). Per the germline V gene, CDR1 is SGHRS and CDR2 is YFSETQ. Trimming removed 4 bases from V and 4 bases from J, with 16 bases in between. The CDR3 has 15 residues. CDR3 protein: CASSPRLLEADTQYF. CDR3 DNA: TGCGCCAGCAGCCCCCGACTACTCGAGGCAGATACGCAGTATTTT.

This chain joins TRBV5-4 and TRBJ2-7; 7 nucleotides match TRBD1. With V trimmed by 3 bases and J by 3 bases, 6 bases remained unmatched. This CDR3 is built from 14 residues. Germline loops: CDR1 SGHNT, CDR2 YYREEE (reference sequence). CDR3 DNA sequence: TGTGCCAGCAGCTCACGACAGGGAATCTACGAGCAGTACTTC. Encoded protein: CASSSRQGIYEQYF.

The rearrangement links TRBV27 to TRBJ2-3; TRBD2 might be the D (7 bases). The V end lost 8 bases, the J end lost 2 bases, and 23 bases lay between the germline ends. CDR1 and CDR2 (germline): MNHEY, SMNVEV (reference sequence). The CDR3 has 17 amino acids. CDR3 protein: CASRGGGSSLYTDTQYF. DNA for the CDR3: TGTGCCAGCCGAGGGGGGGGGAGCTCTCTTTACACAGATACGCAGTATTTT.

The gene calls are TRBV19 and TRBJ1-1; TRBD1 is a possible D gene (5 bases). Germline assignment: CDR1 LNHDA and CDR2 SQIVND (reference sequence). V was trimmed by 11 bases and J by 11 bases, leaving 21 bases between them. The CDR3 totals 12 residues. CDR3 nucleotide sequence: TGTGCCCGTGGTAAGGGGAACTTAGGGGCTTTCTTT. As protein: CARGKGNLGAFF.

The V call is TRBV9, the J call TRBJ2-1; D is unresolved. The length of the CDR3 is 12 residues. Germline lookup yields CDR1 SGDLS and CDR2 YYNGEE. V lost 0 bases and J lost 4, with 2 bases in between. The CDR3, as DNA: TGTGCCAGCAGCGTAGGGTACAATGAGCAGTTCTTC. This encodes CASSVGYNEQFF.

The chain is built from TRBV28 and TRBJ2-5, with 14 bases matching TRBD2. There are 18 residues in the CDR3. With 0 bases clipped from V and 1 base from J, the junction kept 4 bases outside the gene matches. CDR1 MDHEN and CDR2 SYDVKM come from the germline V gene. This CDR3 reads CASSLWGTSGGTQETQYF. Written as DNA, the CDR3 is TGTGCCAGCAGTTTATGGGGGACTAGCGGGGGAACCCAAGAGACCCAGTACTTC.

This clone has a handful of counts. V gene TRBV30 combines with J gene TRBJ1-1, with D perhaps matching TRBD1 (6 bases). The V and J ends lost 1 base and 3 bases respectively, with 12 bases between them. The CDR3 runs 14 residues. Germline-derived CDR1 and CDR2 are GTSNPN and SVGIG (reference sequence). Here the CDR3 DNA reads TGTGCCTGGAGTGAGGGTAGGGGGTACACTGAAGCTTTCTTT. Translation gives CAWSEGRGYTEAFF.

The CDR3 nucleotides are TGCAGCGCCACTGGAGGGGGTGAAGCTTTCTTT. Protein sequence: CSATGGGEAFF. This sequence joins TRBV29-1 and TRBJ1-1; D may be TRBD1 (6 bases). The V gene lost 7 bases and the J gene lost 7 bases, with 13 bases spanning the gap. The CDR3 spans 11 residues. The germline gives CDR1 SQVTM, CDR2 ANQGSEA. Full variable domain (rest looked up from reference TRBV29-1 and TRBJ1-1): SAVISQKPSRDICQRGTSLTIQCQVDSQVTMMFWYRQQPGQSLTLIATANQGSEATYESGFVIDKFPISRPNLTFSTLTVSNMSPEDSSIYLCSATGGGEAFFGQGTRLTVV.

In DNA, the CDR3 is TGTGCCAGCAGCTCTACAGGGGGCAACTATGGCTACACCTTC. Translating gives CASSSTGGNYGYTF. The genes are TRBV28 and TRBJ1-2; 9 nucleotides agree with TRBD1. Trimming removed 6 bases from V and 2 bases from J; junction bases left unmatched: 4. Germline CDR1 MDHEN, CDR2 SYDVKM. CDR3 length: 14 amino acids.

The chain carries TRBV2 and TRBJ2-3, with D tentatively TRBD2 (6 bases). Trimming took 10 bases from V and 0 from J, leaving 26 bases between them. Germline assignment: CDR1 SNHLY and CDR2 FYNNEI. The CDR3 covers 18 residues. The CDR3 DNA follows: TGTGCCACCAAACTTAACCCGGGACTCCCTCAAAGCACAGATACGCAGTATTTT. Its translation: CATKLNPGLPQSTDTQYF.

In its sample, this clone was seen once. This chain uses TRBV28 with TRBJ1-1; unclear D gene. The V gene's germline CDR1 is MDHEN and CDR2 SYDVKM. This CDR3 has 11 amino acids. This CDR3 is CATSYYTEAFF. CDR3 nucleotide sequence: TGTGCTACTTCCTATTACACTGAAGCTTTCTTT. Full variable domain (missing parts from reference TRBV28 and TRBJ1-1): DVKVTQSSRYLVKRTGEKVFLECVQDMDHENMFWYRQDPGLGLRLIYFSYDVKMKEKGDIPEGYSVSREKKERFSLILESASTNQTSMYLCATSYYTEAFFGQGTRLTVV.

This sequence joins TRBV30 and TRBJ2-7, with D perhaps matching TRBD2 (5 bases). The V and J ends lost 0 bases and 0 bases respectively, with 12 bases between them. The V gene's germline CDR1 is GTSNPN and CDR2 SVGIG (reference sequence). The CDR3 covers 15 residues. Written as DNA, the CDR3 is TGTGCCTGGAGTGTCCGAGGGTCGAGCTCCTACGAGCAGTACTTC. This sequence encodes CAWSVRGSSSYEQYF.

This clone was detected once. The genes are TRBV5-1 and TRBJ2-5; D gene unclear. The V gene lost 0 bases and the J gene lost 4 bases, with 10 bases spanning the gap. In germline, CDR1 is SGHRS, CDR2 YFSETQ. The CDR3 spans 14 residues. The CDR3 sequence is CASSLAGRTETQYF. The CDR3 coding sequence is TGCGCCAGCAGCTTGGCGGGTCGGACAGAGACCCAGTACTTC.

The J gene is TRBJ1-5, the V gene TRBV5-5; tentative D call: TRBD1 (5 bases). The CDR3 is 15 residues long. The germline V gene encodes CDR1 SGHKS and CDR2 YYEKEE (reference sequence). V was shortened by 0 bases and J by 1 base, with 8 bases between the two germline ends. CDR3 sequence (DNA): TGTGCCAGCAGCTTGGGGCAGGGAAGCAATCAGCCCCAGCATTTT. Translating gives CASSLGQGSNQPQHF.

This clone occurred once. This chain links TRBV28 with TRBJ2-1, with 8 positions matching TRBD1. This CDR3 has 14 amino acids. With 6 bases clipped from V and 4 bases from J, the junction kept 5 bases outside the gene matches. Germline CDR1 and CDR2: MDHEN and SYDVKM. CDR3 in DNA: TGTGCCAGCAGGACAGGGGAGACGTACAATGAGCAGTTCTTC. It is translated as CASRTGETYNEQFF.

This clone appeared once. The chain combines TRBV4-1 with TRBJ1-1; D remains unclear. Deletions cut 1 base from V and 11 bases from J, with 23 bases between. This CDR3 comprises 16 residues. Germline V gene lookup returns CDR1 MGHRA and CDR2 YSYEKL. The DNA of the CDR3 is TGCGCCAGCAGCCAAGGAGAAGGCTTGGCCCAAATGGGGGCTTTCTTT. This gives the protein CASSQGEGLAQMGAFF.

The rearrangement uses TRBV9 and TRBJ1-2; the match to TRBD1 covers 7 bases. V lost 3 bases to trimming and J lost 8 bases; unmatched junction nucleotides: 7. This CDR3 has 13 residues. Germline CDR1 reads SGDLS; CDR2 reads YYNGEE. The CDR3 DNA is TGTGCCAGCAGCGGGGGAACAGGGGTCGGCTACACCTTC. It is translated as CASSGGTGVGYTF.

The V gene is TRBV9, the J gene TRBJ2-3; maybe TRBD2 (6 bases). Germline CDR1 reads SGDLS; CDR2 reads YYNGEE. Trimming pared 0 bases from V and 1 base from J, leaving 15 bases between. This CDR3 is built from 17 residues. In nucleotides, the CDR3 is TGTGCCAGCAGCGTAGACTCCTTAGCGGCTGGCACAGATACGCAGTATTTT. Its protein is CASSVDSLAAGTDTQYF.

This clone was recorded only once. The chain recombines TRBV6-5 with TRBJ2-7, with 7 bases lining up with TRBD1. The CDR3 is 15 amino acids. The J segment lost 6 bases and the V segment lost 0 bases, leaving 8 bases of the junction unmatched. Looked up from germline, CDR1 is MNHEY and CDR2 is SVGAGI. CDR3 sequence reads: CASSYSVTGMGEQYF. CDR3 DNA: TGTGCCAGCAGTTACTCTGTGACAGGGATGGGCGAGCAGTACTTC.

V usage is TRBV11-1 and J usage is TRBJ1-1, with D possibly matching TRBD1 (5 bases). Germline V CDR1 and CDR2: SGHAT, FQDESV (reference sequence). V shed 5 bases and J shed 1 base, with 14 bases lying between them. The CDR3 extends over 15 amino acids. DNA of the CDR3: TGTGCCAGCAGCCCCGAGGGAGGGGCGAACACTGAAGCTTTCTTT. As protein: CASSPEGGANTEAFF.